Reported below is one T cell receptor beta chain. Its antigen is as yet unknown. While CD8+ and CD4+ T cells were isolated negatively, TEMRA cells were enriched by FACS. It was with random hexamers that roughly 0.45 to 1 ug RNA was reverse transcribed. TCRdb processed the immunoSEQ multiplex PCR reads anew with MiXCR; each CDR3 protein has one entry. The table lists 80,000 or so distinct CDR3 sequences, 95% to 97% of them singletons, with approximately 0.42% in the top ten. This sample was included in a study of CD8 T cells in Susac syndrome. For the study at large: Patients with Susac syndrome were therapy-naive, on corticosteroids, or on intravenous immunoglobulin alone at blood draw. Study observations and caveats: Susac CD8+ cells expanded clonally the most in TEMRA cells and in active patients. The total CD8+ repertoires yielded sixteen Susac-specific public clones and the CD8+ TEMRA repertoires yielded four or five.

Trimming stripped 4 bases from V and 0 bases from J, with 24 bases between. Germline CDR1 and CDR2: DFQATT and SNEGSKA (reference sequence). This CDR3 is 18 amino acids long. The material sequenced was CD8+ T cells from PBMCs. The chain uses TRBV20-1 and TRBJ1-1; possible D gene TRBD1, 5 bases. The clonotype originates from a human donor with Susac syndrome. The CDR3 protein is CSAKLGAVGQGLNTEAFF. For the CDR3, the DNA is TGCAGTGCTAAGCTAGGGGCCGTTGGGCAGGGTTTGAACACTGAAGCTTTCTTT.